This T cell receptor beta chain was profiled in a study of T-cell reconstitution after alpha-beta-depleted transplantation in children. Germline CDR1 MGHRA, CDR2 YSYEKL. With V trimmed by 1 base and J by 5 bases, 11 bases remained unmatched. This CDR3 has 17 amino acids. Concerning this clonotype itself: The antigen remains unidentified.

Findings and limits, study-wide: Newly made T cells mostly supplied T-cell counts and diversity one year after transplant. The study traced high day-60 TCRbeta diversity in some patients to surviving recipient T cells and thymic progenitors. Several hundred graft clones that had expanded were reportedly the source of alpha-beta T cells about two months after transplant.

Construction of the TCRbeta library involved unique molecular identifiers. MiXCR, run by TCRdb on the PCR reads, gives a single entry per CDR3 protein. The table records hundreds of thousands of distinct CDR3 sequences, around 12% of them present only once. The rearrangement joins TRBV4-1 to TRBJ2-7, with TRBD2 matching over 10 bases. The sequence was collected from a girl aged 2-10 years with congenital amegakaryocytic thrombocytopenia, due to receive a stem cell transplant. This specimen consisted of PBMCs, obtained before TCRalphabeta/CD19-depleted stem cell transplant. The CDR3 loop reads CASSQGASGSFANEQYF. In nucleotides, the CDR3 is TGCGCCAGCAGCCAAGGGGCTAGCGGGAGTTTCGCCAACGAGCAGTACTTC.